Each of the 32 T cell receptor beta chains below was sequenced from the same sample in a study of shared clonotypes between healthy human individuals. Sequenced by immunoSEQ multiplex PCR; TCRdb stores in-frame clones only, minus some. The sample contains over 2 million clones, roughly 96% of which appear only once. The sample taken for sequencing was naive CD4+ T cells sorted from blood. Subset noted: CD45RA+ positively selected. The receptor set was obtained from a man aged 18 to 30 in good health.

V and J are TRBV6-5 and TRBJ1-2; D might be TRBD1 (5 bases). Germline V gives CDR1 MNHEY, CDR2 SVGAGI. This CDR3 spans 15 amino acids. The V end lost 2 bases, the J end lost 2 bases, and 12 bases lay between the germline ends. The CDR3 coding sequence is TGTGCCAGCAGTTACGGGCAGGGCCAAAACTATGGCTACACCTTC. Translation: CASSYGQGQNYGYTF.

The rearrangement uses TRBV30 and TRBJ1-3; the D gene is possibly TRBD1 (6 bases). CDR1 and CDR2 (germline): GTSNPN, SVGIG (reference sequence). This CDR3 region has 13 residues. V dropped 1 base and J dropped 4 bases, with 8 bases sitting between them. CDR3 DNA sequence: TGTGCCTGGAGTGGGACAGCGGGAAACACCATATATTTT. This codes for CAWSGTAGNTIYF.

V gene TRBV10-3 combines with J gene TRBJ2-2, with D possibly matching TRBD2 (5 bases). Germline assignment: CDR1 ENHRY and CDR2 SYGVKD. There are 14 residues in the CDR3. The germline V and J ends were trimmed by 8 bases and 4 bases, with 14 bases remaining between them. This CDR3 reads CAIGGVAGTGELFF. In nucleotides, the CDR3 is TGTGCCATCGGTGGGGTGGCGGGCACCGGGGAGCTGTTTTTT.

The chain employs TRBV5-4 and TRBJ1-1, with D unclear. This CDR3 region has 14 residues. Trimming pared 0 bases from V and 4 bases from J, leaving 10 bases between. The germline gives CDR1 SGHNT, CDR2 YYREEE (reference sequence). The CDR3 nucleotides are TGTGCCAGCAGCTTGGTGGCAGCGGGCACTGAAGCTTTCTTT. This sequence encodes CASSLVAAGTEAFF.

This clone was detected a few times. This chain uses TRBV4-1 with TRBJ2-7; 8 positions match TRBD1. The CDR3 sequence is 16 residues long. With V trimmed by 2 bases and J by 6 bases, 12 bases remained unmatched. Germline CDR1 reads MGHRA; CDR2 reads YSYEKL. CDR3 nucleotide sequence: TGCGCCAGCAGCCAATGGGACAGGCCCCATTTCGGCGAGCAGTACTTC. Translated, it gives CASSQWDRPHFGEQYF.

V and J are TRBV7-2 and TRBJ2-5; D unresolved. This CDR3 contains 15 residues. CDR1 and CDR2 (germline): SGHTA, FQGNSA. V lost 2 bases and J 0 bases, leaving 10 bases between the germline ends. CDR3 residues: CASSLRFGHQETQYF. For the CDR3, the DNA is TGTGCCAGCAGCTTACGGTTTGGACACCAAGAGACCCAGTACTTC. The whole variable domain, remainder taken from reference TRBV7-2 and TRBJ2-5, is GAGVSQSPSNKVTEKGKDVELRCDPISGHTALYWYRQSLGQGLEFLIYFQGNSAPDKSGLPSDRFSAERTGGSVSTLTIQRTQQEDSAVYLCASSLRFGHQETQYFGPGTRLLVL.

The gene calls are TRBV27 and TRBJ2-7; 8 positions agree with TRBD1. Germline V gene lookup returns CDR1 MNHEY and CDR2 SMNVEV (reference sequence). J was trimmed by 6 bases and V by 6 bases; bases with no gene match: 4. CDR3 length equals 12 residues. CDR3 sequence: CASRQGAREQYF. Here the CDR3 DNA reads TGTGCCAGCAGGCAGGGGGCCCGCGAGCAGTACTTC.

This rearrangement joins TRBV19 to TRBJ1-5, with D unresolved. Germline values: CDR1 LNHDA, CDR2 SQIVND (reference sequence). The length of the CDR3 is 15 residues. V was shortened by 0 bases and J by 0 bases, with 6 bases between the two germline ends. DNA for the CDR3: TGTGCCAGTAGTATAGAAGCAGTTAGCAATCAGCCCCAGCATTTT. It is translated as CASSIEAVSNQPQHF.

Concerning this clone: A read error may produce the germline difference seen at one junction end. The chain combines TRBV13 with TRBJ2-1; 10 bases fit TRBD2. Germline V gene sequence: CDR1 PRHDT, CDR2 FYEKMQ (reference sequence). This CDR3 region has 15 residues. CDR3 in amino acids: CASSFTSGDYNGQFF. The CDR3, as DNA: TGTGCCAGCAGTTTTACTAGCGGGGACTACAATGGGCAGTTCTTC.

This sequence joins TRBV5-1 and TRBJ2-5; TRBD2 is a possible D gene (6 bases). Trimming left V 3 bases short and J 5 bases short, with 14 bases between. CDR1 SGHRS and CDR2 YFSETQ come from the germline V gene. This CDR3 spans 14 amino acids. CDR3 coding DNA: TGCGCCAGCAGCTCCTCTCTAGCGAGTGAGACCCAGTACTTC. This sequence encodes CASSSSLASETQYF. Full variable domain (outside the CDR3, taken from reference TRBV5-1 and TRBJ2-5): KAGVTQTPRYLIKTRGQQVTLSCSPISGHRSVSWYQQTPGQGLQFLFEYFSETQRNKGNFPGRFSGRQFSNSRSEMNVSTLELGDSALYLCASSSSLASETQYFGPGTRLLVL.

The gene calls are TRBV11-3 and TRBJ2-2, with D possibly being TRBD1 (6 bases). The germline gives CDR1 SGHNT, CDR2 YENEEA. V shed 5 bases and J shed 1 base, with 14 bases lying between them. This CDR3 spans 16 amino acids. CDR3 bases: TGTGCCAGCAGCCAACGGACAGTCTTGAACACCGGGGAGCTGTTTTTT. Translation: CASSQRTVLNTGELFF.

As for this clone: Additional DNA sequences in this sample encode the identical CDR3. The CDR3 here is CAWSVLRGGTEAFF. DNA for the CDR3: TGTGCCTGGAGTGTACTAAGGGGGGGAACTGAAGCTTTCTTT. The gene calls are TRBV30 and TRBJ1-1; D may be TRBD1 (6 bases). Per germline, CDR1 GTSNPN and CDR2 SVGIG (reference sequence). V lost 0 bases to trimming and J lost 5 bases, with 13 bases between them. The CDR3 totals 14 residues.

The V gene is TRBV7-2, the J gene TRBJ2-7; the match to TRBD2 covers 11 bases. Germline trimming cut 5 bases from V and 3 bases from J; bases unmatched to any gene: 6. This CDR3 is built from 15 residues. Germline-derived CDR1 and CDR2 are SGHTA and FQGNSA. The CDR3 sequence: CASSALAGGIYEQYF. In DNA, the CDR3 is TGTGCCAGCAGCGCCTTAGCGGGAGGGATCTACGAGCAGTACTTC.

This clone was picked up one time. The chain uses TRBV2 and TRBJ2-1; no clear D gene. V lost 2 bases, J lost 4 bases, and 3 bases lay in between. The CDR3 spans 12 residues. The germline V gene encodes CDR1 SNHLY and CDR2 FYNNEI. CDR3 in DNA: TGTGCCAGCAGTGAAAAATACAATGAGCAGTTCTTC. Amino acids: CASSEKYNEQFF. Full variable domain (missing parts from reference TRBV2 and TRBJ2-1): EPEVTQTPSHQVTQMGQEVILRCVPISNHLYFYWYRQILGQKVEFLVSFYNNEISEKSEIFDDQFSVERPDGSNFTLKIRSTKLEDSAMYFCASSEKYNEQFFGPGTRLTVL.

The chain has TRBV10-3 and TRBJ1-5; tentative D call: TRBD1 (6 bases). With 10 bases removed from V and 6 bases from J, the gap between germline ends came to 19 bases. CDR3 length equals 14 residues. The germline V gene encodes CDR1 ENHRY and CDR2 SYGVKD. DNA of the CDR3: TGTGCCACCCGGGGGGGCGGGGTAGGTCAGCCCCAGCATTTT. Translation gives CATRGGGVGQPQHF.

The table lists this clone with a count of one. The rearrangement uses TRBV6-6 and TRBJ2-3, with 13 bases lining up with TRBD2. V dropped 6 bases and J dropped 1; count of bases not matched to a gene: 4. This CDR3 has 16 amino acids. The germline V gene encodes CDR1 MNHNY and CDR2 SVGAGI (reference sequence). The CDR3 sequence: CASRTSGGPGTDTQYF. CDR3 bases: TGTGCCAGCAGGACTAGCGGGGGGCCGGGCACAGATACGCAGTATTTT.

CDR3 sequence: CASSLGTKPNADTQYF. In nucleotides, the CDR3 is TGTGCCAGCAGCTTAGGGACCAAGCCCAATGCAGATACGCAGTATTTT. The chain couples TRBV11-2 to TRBJ2-3; no clear D. The germline gives CDR1 SGHAT, CDR2 FQNNGV. The V and J ends lost 1 base and 4 bases respectively, with 15 bases between them. The CDR3 totals 16 residues.

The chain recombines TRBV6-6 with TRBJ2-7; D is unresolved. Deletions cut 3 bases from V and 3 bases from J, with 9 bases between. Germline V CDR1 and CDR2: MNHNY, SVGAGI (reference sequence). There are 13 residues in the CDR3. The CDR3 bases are TGTGCCAGCAGTTATGGCGGCTACTACGAGCAGTACTTC. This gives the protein CASSYGGYYEQYF.

The CDR3 nucleotides are TGTGCCAGCACTTCGACAATCTCTGGAAACACCATATATTTT. Protein sequence: CASTSTISGNTIYF. V usage is TRBV6-5 and J usage is TRBJ1-3; D unclear. Germline V gene data show CDR1 as MNHEY and CDR2 as SVGAGI. V dropped 7 bases and J dropped 0 bases, with 10 bases sitting between them. This CDR3 contains 14 residues.

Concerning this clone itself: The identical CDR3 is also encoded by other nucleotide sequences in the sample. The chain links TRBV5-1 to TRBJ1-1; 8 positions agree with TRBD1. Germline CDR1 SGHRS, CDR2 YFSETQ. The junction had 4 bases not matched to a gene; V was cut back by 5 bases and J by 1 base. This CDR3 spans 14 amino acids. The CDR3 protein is CASSRTGTNTEAFF. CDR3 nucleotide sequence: TGCGCCAGCAGTCGGACAGGGACGAACACTGAAGCTTTCTTT.

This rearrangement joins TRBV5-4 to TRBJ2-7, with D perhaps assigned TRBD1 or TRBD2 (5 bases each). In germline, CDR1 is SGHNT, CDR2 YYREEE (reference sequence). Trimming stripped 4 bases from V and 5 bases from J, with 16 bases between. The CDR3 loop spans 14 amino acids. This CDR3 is CASSPLGRANEQYF. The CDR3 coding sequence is TGTGCCAGCAGCCCCTTGGGGCGGGCAAACGAGCAGTACTTC.

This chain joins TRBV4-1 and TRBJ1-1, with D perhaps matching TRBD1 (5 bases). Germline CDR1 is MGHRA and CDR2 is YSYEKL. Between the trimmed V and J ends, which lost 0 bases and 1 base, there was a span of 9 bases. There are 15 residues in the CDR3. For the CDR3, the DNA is TGCGCCAGCAGCCAAGAGGGCAGGGAGAACACTGAAGCTTTCTTT. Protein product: CASSQEGRENTEAFF.

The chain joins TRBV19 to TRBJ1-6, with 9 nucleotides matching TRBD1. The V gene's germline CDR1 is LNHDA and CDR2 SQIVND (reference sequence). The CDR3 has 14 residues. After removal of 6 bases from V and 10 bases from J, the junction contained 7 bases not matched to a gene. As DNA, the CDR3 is TGTGCCAGTAGCCCGACAGGGGGGCCCTCACCCCTCCACTTT. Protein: CASSPTGGPSPLHF. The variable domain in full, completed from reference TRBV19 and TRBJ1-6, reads DGGITQSPKYLFRKEGQNVTLSCEQNLNHDAMYWYRQDPGQGLRLIYYSQIVNDFQKGDIAEGYSVSREKKESFPLTVTSAQKNPTAFYLCASSPTGGPSPLHFGNGTRLTVT.

The CDR3 sequence is CASSFGGTAFTDTQYF. In nucleotides, the CDR3 is TGCGCCAGCAGCTTCGGGGGGACGGCCTTCACAGATACGCAGTATTTT. The V call is TRBV5-1, the J call TRBJ2-3; 7 bases match TRBD2. Germline V CDR1 and CDR2: SGHRS, YFSETQ. The CDR3 consists of 16 residues. After removal of 2 bases from V and 2 bases from J, the junction contained 8 bases not matched to a gene.

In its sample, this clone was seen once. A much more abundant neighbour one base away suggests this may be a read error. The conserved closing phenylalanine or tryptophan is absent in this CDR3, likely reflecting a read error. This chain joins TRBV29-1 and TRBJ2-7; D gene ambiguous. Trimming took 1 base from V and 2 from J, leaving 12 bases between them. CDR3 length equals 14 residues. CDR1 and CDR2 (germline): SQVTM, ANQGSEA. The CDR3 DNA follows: TGCAGCGTTGAAGGTGACACATTCCCCTACGAGCAGTACCTC. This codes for CSVEGDTFPYEQYL.

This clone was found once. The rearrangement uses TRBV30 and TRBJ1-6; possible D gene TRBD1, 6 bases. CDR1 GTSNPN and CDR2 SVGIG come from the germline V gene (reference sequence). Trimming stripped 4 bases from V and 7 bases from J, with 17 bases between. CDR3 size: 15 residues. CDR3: CAWKIRGAGNSPLHF. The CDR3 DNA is TGTGCCTGGAAAATTAGGGGGGCTGGAAATTCACCCCTCCACTTT.

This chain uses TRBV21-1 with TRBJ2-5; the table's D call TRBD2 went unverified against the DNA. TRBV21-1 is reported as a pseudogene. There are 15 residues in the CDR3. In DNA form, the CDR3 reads TGTGCCAGCAGCAAATCCGGGAGGACAGAAGAGACCCAGTACTTC. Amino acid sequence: CASSKSGRTEETQYF.

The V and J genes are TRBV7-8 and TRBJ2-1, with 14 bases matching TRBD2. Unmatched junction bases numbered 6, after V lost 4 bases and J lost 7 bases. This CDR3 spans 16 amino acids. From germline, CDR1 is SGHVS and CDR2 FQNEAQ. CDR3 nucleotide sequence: TGTGCCAGCAGCTCCCCCGGGACTAGCGGGAGTAATGAGCAGTTCTTC. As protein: CASSSPGTSGSNEQFF.

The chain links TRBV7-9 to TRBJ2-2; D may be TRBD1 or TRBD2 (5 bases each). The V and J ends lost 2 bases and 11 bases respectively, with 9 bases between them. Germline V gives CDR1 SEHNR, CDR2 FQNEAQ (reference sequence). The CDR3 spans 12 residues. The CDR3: CASSLWDPELFF. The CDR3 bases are TGTGCCAGCAGCTTATGGGACCCTGAGCTGTTTTTT. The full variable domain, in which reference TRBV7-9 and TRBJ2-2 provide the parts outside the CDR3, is DTGVSQNPRHKITKRGQNVTFRCDPISEHNRLYWYRQTLGQGPEFLTYFQNEAQLEKSRLLSDRFSAERPKGSFSTLEIQRTEQGDSAMYLCASSLWDPELFFGEGSRLTVL.

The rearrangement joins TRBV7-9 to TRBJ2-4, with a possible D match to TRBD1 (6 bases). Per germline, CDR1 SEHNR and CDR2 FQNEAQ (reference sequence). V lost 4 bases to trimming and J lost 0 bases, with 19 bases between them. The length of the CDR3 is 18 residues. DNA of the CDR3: TGTGCCAGCAGCTCACTAGAGATAGGGGGTGAAGCCAAAAACATTCAGTACTTC. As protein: CASSSLEIGGEAKNIQYF.

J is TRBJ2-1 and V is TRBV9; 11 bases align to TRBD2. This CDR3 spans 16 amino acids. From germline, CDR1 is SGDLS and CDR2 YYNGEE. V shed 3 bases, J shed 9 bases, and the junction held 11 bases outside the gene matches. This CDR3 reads CASSERVAGGLAEQFF. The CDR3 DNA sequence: TGTGCCAGCAGCGAAAGGGTAGCGGGAGGGCTTGCTGAGCAGTTCTTC.

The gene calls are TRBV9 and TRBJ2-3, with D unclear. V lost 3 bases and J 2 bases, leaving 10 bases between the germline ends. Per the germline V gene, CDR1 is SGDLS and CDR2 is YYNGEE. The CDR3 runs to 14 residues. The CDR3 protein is CASSDGRTTDTQYF. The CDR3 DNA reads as TGTGCCAGCAGCGACGGACGTACCACAGATACGCAGTATTTT.